A single sample is the source of the 22 T cell receptor beta chains below, sequenced in a study of regulatory T cells in long-lasting Graves disease. Time point meaning: persistent/refractory GD, antithyroid drugs over 5 years with positive TRAb. RNA extracted from PBMCs served as the sequencing template. Investigators prepared the TCR beta libraries by applying iRepertoire HTBI primers and Arm-PCR of CDR3 regions. MiXCR, applied by TCRdb to the multiplex PCR reads, yields one record per CDR3 protein. The sample carries 700,000 or so distinct CDR3 sequences, about 32% recorded once. The sample consisted of peripheral blood mononuclear cells (PBMCs), taken when the disease was refractory, from a patient treated with antithyroid drugs. These receptors all come from a female donor with Graves disease.

This chain uses TRBV28 with TRBJ1-4; TRBD1 agrees at 10 bases. The CDR3 consists of 15 residues. The germline V gene has CDR1 MDHEN and CDR2 SYDVKM. V was clipped by 2 bases and J by 6 bases; unmatched bases: 3. The CDR3 reads CASSLPGQGHEKLFF. CDR3 nucleotides: TGTGCCAGCAGTTTACCGGGACAGGGGCATGAAAAACTGTTTTTT.

The sample holds many counts of this clonotype. The chain combines TRBV28 with TRBJ1-1; 7 bases line up with TRBD1. Unmatched junction bases numbered 8, after V lost 6 bases and J lost 1 base. Germline V gene lookup returns CDR1 MDHEN and CDR2 SYDVKM. The CDR3 runs 15 residues. The CDR3 nucleotides are TGTGCCAGCAGCAGGGCAGGGGGACGGAACACTGAAGCTTTCTTT. Its translation: CASSRAGGRNTEAFF. Variable domain in full (rest from reference TRBV28 and TRBJ1-1): DVKVTQSSRYLVKRTGEKVFLECVQDMDHENMFWYRQDPGLGLRLIYFSYDVKMKEKGDIPEGYSVSREKKERFSLILESASTNQTSMYLCASSRAGGRNTEAFFGQGTRLTVV.

This clonotype was found a few times. The V gene is TRBV7-8, the J gene TRBJ1-4; possibly TRBD1 for D (6 bases). The germline V gene encodes CDR1 SGHVS and CDR2 FQNEAQ. The V gene lost 2 bases and the J gene lost 7 bases, with 23 bases spanning the gap. The CDR3 is 18 residues long. CDR3: CASSLYTPTGTRGEKLFF. The CDR3 bases are TGTGCCAGCAGCTTATATACACCTACCGGGACAAGGGGTGAAAAACTGTTTTTT.

The sample holds one count of this clonotype. The J gene is TRBJ2-7, the V gene TRBV10-3, with D perhaps given as TRBD1 or TRBD2 (5 bases each). The CDR3 sequence is 13 residues long. V was shortened by 3 bases and J by 5 bases, with 11 bases between the two germline ends. Germline V gene data show CDR1 as ENHRY and CDR2 as SYGVKD. CDR3 protein: CAISDGTKDEQYF. CDR3 DNA: TGTGCCATCAGTGACGGGACCAAGGACGAGCAGTACTTC.

This clonotype was seen a few times. In this CDR3 the conserved last residue, phenylalanine or tryptophan, is missing, so a read error is likely. The chain couples TRBV20-1 to TRBJ1-5; tentative D call: TRBD1 (6 bases). This CDR3 spans 15 amino acids. The germline gives CDR1 DFQATT, CDR2 SNEGSKA (reference sequence). V shed 1 base and J shed 7 bases, with 17 bases lying between them. Here the CDR3 DNA reads TGCAGTGCTAGAGTGTCACAGGGTGTAGGGCAGCCCCAGCATCTT. This sequence encodes CSARVSQGVGQPQHL.

This chain joins TRBV7-9 and TRBJ2-1; TRBD1 matches 11 bases. Germline V gene sequence: CDR1 SEHNR, CDR2 FQNEAQ (reference sequence). V lost 6 bases, J lost 5 bases, and 6 bases stayed unmatched. The CDR3 runs to 15 residues. CDR3 loop: CASSSGQGVNNEQFF. The CDR3 bases are TGTGCCAGCAGTTCGGGACAGGGGGTAAACAATGAGCAGTTCTTC.

This clonotype showed up many times. This chain links TRBV6-2 or TRBV6-3 with TRBJ1-4, with 9 bases identical to TRBD1. V lost 2 bases, J lost 13 bases, and 8 bases stayed unmatched. Germline V lookup: CDR1 MNHEY, CDR2 SVGEGT. CDR3 size: 14 residues. The CDR3 DNA reads TGTGCCAGCAGTTACCGATCGGACAGGGGTAGACTGTTTTTT. Its translation: CASSYRSDRGRLFF.

CDR3 sequence (DNA): TGCAGTGCTAGAGATATCGGGAGTGACACCGGGGAGCTGTTTTTT. This gives the protein CSARDIGSDTGELFF. The chain links TRBV20-1 to TRBJ2-2, with a possible D match to TRBD2 (6 bases). Trimming removed 0 bases from V and 3 bases from J, with 11 bases in between. The CDR3 has 15 residues. CDR1 DFQATT and CDR2 SNEGSKA come from the germline V gene (reference sequence).

This clonotype was counted only a few times. The chain recombines TRBV15 with TRBJ2-5; 13 nucleotides match TRBD2. CDR1 is LNHNV and CDR2 is YYDKDF in the germline V gene (reference sequence). The junction had 7 bases not matched to a gene; V was cut back by 4 bases and J by 5 bases. This CDR3 is built from 16 residues. The CDR3: CATSTGTSGISETQYF. For the CDR3, the DNA is TGTGCCACCAGCACCGGGACTAGCGGGATTTCGGAGACCCAGTACTTC.

This rearrangement joins TRBV9 to TRBJ1-5; 7 bases are shared with TRBD1. V trimming: 4 bases; J trimming: 1 base; junction bases outside the gene matches: 5. Germline V CDR1 and CDR2: SGDLS, YYNGEE. The CDR3 length is 15 residues. CDR3 sequence reads: CASSMTGLSNQPQHF. The CDR3 region has the DNA TGTGCCAGCAGCATGACAGGGCTGAGCAATCAGCCCCAGCATTTT. Full variable domain (outside the CDR3, taken from reference TRBV9 and TRBJ1-5): DSGVTQTPKHLITATGQRVTLRCSPRSGDLSVYWYQQSLDQGLQFLIQYYNGEERAKGNILERFSAQQFPDLHSELNLSSLELGDSALYFCASSMTGLSNQPQHFGDGTRLSIL.

This chain connects TRBV5-1 to TRBJ2-5, with 12 bases fitting TRBD2. CDR1 and CDR2 (germline): SGHRS, YFSETQ. V trimming: 4 bases; J trimming: 5 bases; junction bases outside the gene matches: 9. CDR3 size: 16 residues. CDR3 DNA: TGCGCCAGCAGCACGAGGACTAGCGGGGTCAAGGAGACCCAGTACTTC. Amino acid sequence: CASSTRTSGVKETQYF.

This clonotype was seen only a few times. A much larger clone lies a single base off, so this may be a read error. The chain joins TRBV6-5 to TRBJ2-7, with D perhaps TRBD1 or TRBD2 (5 bases each). The CDR3 loop spans 15 amino acids. The germline V gene has CDR1 MNHEY and CDR2 SVGAGI. The DNA of the CDR3 is TGTGCCAGCAGTTACGGTCAGGGATATAGCGACGAGCAGCACTTC. Its protein product is CASSYGQGYSDEQHF.

The chain employs TRBV20-1 and TRBJ2-5; no reliable D call. Germline V CDR1 and CDR2: DFQATT, SNEGSKA (reference sequence). CDR3 size: 10 residues. Trimming pared 5 bases from V and 5 bases from J, leaving 6 bases between. In DNA form, the CDR3 reads TGCAGTGCTTATGATGAGACCCAGTACTTC. Amino acid sequence: CSAYDETQYF.

The rearrangement joins TRBV5-6 to TRBJ1-5; the match to TRBD1 covers 9 bases. CDR1 and CDR2 from the germline V gene are SGHDT and YYEEEE. After removal of 1 base from V and 6 bases from J, the junction contained 2 bases not matched to a gene. This CDR3 has 14 residues. The CDR3 sequence is CASSLWTGVQPQHF. The CDR3 DNA reads as TGTGCCAGCAGCTTGTGGACAGGGGTTCAGCCCCAGCATTTT.

This clonotype was recorded many times. The genes are TRBV28 and TRBJ1-4, with D hard to call. The length of the CDR3 is 11 residues. Germline V gene data show CDR1 as MDHEN and CDR2 as SYDVKM. The V end lost 6 bases, the J end lost 11 bases, and 10 bases lay between the germline ends. CDR3 amino acids: CASRVRRKLFF. DNA for the CDR3: TGTGCCAGCAGGGTCAGGAGGAAACTGTTTTTT.

The CDR3 here is CASSSLQQGARTEAFF. In DNA form, the CDR3 reads TGCGCCAGCAGCTCATTGCAGCAGGGGGCGCGGACTGAAGCTTTCTTT. The J gene is TRBJ1-1, the V gene TRBV5-1, with TRBD1 matching 8 bases. The V gene end was trimmed by 3 bases and the J gene end by 5 bases; junction bases not matched to a gene: 12. CDR3 length equals 16 residues. CDR1 and CDR2 from the germline V gene are SGHRS and YFSETQ. The whole variable domain, remainder taken from reference TRBV5-1 and TRBJ1-1, is KAGVTQTPRYLIKTRGQQVTLSCSPISGHRSVSWYQQTPGQGLQFLFEYFSETQRNKGNFPGRFSGRQFSNSRSEMNVSTLELGDSALYLCASSSLQQGARTEAFFGQGTRLTVV.

CDR3 DNA sequence: TGTGCCAGCAATCCGCACAGGGGGCCTCAGCCCCAGCATTTT. Amino acids: CASNPHRGPQPQHF. This chain joins TRBV12-3 or TRBV12-4 and TRBJ1-5, with 9 bases fitting TRBD1. The CDR3 is 14 amino acids. Germline trimming cut 7 bases from V and 6 bases from J; bases unmatched to any gene: 7.

Comment on this clonotype: A much larger clone sits a single nucleotide away, making a read error possible. V and J are TRBV6-4 and TRBJ2-7; D is unresolved. Germline-derived CDR1 and CDR2 are MRHNA and SNTAGT. The CDR3 contains 13 residues. V lost 5 bases and J lost 6, with 14 bases in between. CDR3 sequence (DNA): TGTGCCAGCAGTTCGCAAAATCCCGGCGAGCAGTACTTC. Translating gives CASSSQNPGEQYF.

In this sample, this clonotype turned up a few times. DNA for the CDR3: TGCAGCGTTGAAGGTCAAGGGGGCCCGCAAGGGGGAGAGCAGTACTTC. As protein: CSVEGQGGPQGGEQYF. The chain combines TRBV29-1 with TRBJ2-7; 7 nucleotides agree with TRBD1. The CDR3 is 16 amino acids. Per germline, CDR1 SQVTM and CDR2 ANQGSEA. V trimming: 1 base; J trimming: 7 bases; junction bases outside the gene matches: 16.

J is TRBJ1-4 and V is TRBV27; D not resolved. In germline, CDR1 is MNHEY, CDR2 SMNVEV (reference sequence). V was cut by 7 bases and J by 10 bases, with 22 bases left in between. The CDR3 runs 15 residues. Written as DNA, the CDR3 is TGTGCCAGCACCCAAACCGGTCTAGGTATGGGAAAACTGTTTTTT. It encodes CASTQTGLGMGKLFF.

The gene calls are TRBV20-1 and TRBJ2-5; the match to TRBD1 covers 7 bases. The V and J ends lost 5 bases and 3 bases, in that order; junction bases with no gene match: 12. Germline values: CDR1 DFQATT, CDR2 SNEGSKA (reference sequence). The CDR3 covers 15 residues. DNA for the CDR3: TGCAGTGCTCCACGCCCCGGGACAGTTGAAGAGACCCAGTACTTC. It specifies CSAPRPGTVEETQYF.

This clonotype was counted only a few times. The chain links TRBV3-1 to TRBJ1-1; 9 bases are a match to TRBD1. Per the germline V gene, CDR1 is LGHDT and CDR2 is YNNKEL (reference sequence). There are 17 residues in the CDR3. V lost 4 bases, J lost 6 bases, and 15 bases stayed unmatched. In nucleotides, the CDR3 is TGTGCCAGCAGCCCTTTGGGACAGGGACATATTAACGCTGAAGCTTTCTTT. This encodes CASSPLGQGHINAEAFF. The variable domain in full, completed from reference TRBV3-1 and TRBJ1-1, reads DTAVSQTPKYLVTQMGNDKSIKCEQNLGHDTMYWYKQDSKKFLKIMFSYNNKELIINETVPNRFSPKSPDKAHLNLHINSLELGDSAVYFCASSPLGQGHINAEAFFGQGTRLTVV.